This record covers a single T cell receptor (beta chain). The antigen this receptor binds is unknown. Libraries were constructed by the immunoSEQ multiplex PCR assay. For the multiplex PCR, a mixture combining 60 forward primers for TCR Vbeta segments and 13 reverse primers for TCR Jbeta segments was used. Amplification of the CDR3 region of rearranged TCR beta genes was performed with a multiplex PCR assay on genomic DNA. The amplified TCR beta libraries were sequenced on the Illumina HiSeq System as 87-base-pair reads. The source study handled its data this way. Across the 666 repertoires, a later analysis counted tens of millions of unique TCR beta chains, approximately 12 million of which were shared by at least two donors. Raw reads were error-corrected and collapsed into unique sequences by a nearest-neighbor algorithm in which closely related sequences were merged to remove PCR and sequencing errors. CDR3 sequences were aligned to IMGT reference sequences to assign V, D and J gene segments. Each retained sequence needed at least a six-nucleotide match to both a V gene segment and a J gene segment. Rearrangements were called productive when the CDR3 lacked stop codons and stayed in frame with V and J; all others were non-productive. CDR3 was defined by IMGT convention, running from the second conserved V-encoded cysteine to the conserved J-encoded phenylalanine. In an earlier analysis of approximately 590 of the donors, sequences lacking an unambiguous match to a single V gene segment were excluded. An earlier analysis of approximately 590 of the donors classified V segments as functional when productive rearrangements were above 56.7% and as segregating when the standard deviation between donors was above 5%. To diagnose cytomegalovirus status from the catalog of TCR beta chain sequences, a statistical classification framework was built. In a later analysis, V and J genes were assigned by comparing TCR nucleotide sequences against IMGT/GENE-DB human TR gene sequences. A later analysis assigned CDR3 sequences and most-parsimonious VDJ recombination scenarios with the TCRdist pipeline. In a later analysis, each TCR beta chain was defined by its CDR3 amino acid sequence together with its V-gene family, and reads without a unique V-gene family were excluded. As a way to deal with suspected cross-contamination and a sequencing artifact, a later analysis dropped hundreds of nucleotide sequences that were highly shared and had low generation probability. For each public chain, a later analysis derived a clonal expansion index from normalized ranks of inferred template counts within each repertoire. Generation probabilities in a later analysis came from a VDJ recombination model fitted to out-of-frame rearrangements, and those results were checked against IGoR. Hypergeometric tests were used in a later analysis to score TCR-TCR, TCR-HLA and TCR-CMV co-occurrence, with a repertoire-size bias correction applied to the TCR pairs. In a later analysis, false discovery rates were estimated by permuting HLA or CMV assignments 20 times. In a later analysis, co-occurring TCRs were grouped with DBSCAN, and TCRdist sequence similarity was added when clustering was performed within HLA-allele-positive subsets. Co-occurrence clustering excluded repertoires with fewer than 30,000 or more than 120,000 public chains, plus five with anomalous nucleotide sharing. Here the immuneACCESS table is served through TCRdb, limited to in-frame sequences with V and J called. Missing clones are a known gap in these copies; in checked studies unresolved V genes cover under half, and the rest lacks a known reason. That table furnishes V, J and clone size, whereas the DNA furnished D and trimming. The sample table includes fewer than 150,000 clones. The leading ten clones occupy about 3.5% of the sample.

This entry comes from a study of cytomegalovirus exposure and HLA in healthy donors (dated by TCRdb to about 2017). Regarding the research as a whole: An earlier analysis of approximately 640 of the donors reported more than 250 Gb of sequence data and 100 million to 140 million unique TCR beta sequences from 190 million or so T cells. An earlier analysis of fewer than 700 of the donors applied high-throughput TCR beta sequencing to assess whether each TCR beta V gene segment acted as functional or pseudogenic. All discovery cohort repertoires had been generated on a single sequencing platform. Because of strong linkage in the cohort, roughly five DR-DQ haplotypes were treated as single units for association and clustering. Among approximately 370 genotyped donors of the cohort, an average of about 220,000 unique TCR beta nucleotide sequences was sequenced per donor, of which about 18% were non-productive. Donor age, sex, ethnicity and CMV serostatus were collected together with the repertoire data. A separate validation cohort of over a hundred different subjects was used in addition to the roughly 670-subject first cohort. The number of donors typed differed by locus, with roughly 620-640 for A, B, C, DRB1 and DQB1, 522 for DQA1, about 610 for DPA1, and some 440 for DPB1. In the later analysis, no new phenotypic data were used to find candidate immune exposures; instead, reliance was placed on TCR beta sequences and their occurrence across donors. Class I and class II HLA loci were covered by the typing at four-digit resolution. Of the 300 to 500 genotyped donors, approximately 81% were placed in the genetic ancestry cluster associated with self-reported Caucasian donors. A later genetic analysis took genome-wide SNP genotypes for 398 of the 666 donors and used that subset as a discovery cohort. In a later analysis, previously published TCR beta repertoires from more than 500 donors were re-analyzed and high-resolution HLA genotyping was added so that TCR occurrence patterns could be studied. The study used immunosequencing to profile the T cell repertoires of hundreds of subjects and linked those repertoires to cytomegalovirus serostatus. An early release covering approximately 600 HLA-typed donors comprised 250 to 350 gigabases of sequencing data and tens of millions of unique TCR sequences. High-throughput TCR immunosequencing, statistical association of individual TCRs with disease status, and machine learning were combined to predict cytomegalovirus infection status. The study aimed to test whether cataloging public T cell receptors could reveal signatures of past pathogen exposure. Findings and caveats that apply to the study as a whole: A further reported finding was that TCR beta sequences accurately predicted the HLA-A and HLA-B alleles for most subjects in the first cohort. An association between a missense DCLRE1C variant and V-gene and J-gene trimming of TCR beta chains was found in a later genetic analysis and replicated in an independent cohort. In vitro tests confirmed that a few of the cytomegalovirus-associated TCR beta chains recognize cytomegalovirus antigens. Compared with equally common non-associated chains, HLA-associated TCR beta chains in a later analysis were more clonally expanded and had lower generation probabilities. Only TCR beta chains were sequenced in this cohort, and the absence of alpha or paired-chain data limited detectable features. At a false discovery rate of 0.05, a later analysis linked around 17,000 TCR beta sequences to specific HLA alleles. Broadly in line with IMGT annotations, most TCR beta V segments showed up in productive rearrangements about 87% or about 30% of the time in an earlier analysis of roughly 590 of the donors. When HLA alleles, especially DR and DQ, strongly co-occurred, attributing TCR associations to individual alleles was difficult. HLA typing was unavailable for some donors at each locus, so association tests used only the typed subset. Several of the top co-occurrence clusters appeared to be linked to parvovirus B19, influenza, CMV and Epstein-Barr virus, according to a later analysis. In a later analysis, TCR association rates were found to vary across HLA loci, with the most associated TCRs seen for DRB1 alleles and the fewest for HLA-C alleles. It was suggested by the authors that the approach could potentially be generalized to other disease states and immunological phenotypes. Linkage disequilibrium might explain the correlated functional status among segregating V segments, but an unknown experimental factor could not be ruled out. In a later analysis, most CMV-associated TCR beta chains were found to appear HLA-restricted, with HLA associations seemingly driven largely by CMV exposure. The study listed 150 to 200 TCR beta chains as associated with cytomegalovirus. Because counts were too low, seventeen rarely observed V segments, including chromosome 9 orphons, were left out of the earlier analysis of some 600 of the donors. Roughly uniform sequencing depth across donors was assumed in presence/absence analyses, although this assumption may not hold. Some IMGT-functional V segments, including TRBV6-2 and TRBV6-3, could not be told apart with the 87-base-pair reads, so those segments were excluded. Immune exposure information for the cohort was limited to CMV serostatus. Most TCR sequences were seen in very few donors, while some public TCRs were found in many individuals. In both the original and validation cohorts, the classifier was reported to diagnose cytomegalovirus status with high specificity and sensitivity. The sequencing pipeline was judged likely to have produced a cluster of highly shared sequence variants as a technical artifact. In a later genetic analysis, fewer N-insertions in productive TCRs were reported among donors in an Asian-associated ancestry cluster than the roughly 700-donor mean.

The cohort was made up of approximately 700 healthy bone marrow donors. Cohort members were all nominally healthy when sampled, although unrecorded immune exposures were likely present. The donor tested CMV seronegative, placing the donor among the roughly 340 seronegative members of the cohort. A peripheral blood sample was collected from each donor, and TCR beta sequencing was performed on peripheral blood mononuclear cells. The Qiagen DNeasy Blood Extraction Kit was used to extract genomic DNA from the blood cell samples. The CDR3 goes from the cysteine to the phenylalanine over 17 residues. Only the CDR3 part of the read is kept: 51 bases, read in frame from the first base. CDR1 and CDR2 (SGHTA, FQGNSA) derive from the germline V gene. For this chain, trimming is 1 base at the V end and 5 bases at the J end, and the number of junction bases without a gene match is 7.

The V and J segments used are TRBV7-2 and TRBJ2-2, and 10 junctional nucleotides match TRBD2. This receptor was identified in a man younger than 30 in good health and CMV-seronegative. Sequenced material: PBMCs. The sequenced DNA is TGTGCCAGCAGCTTAGATTGGACTAGCGGCCTTACCGGGGAGCTGTTTTTT. Its coded protein is CASSLDWTSGLTGELFF.